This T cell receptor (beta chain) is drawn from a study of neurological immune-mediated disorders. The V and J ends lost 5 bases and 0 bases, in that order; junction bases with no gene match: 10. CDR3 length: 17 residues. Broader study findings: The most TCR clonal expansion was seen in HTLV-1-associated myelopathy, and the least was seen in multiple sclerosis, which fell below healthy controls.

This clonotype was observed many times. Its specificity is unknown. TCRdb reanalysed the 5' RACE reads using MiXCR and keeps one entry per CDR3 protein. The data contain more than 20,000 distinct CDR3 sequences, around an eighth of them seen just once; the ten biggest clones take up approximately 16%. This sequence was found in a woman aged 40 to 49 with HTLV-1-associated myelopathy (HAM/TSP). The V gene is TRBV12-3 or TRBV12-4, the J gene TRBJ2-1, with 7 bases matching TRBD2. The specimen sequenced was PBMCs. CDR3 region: CASSIFLLASSYNEQFF. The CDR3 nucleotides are TGTGCCAGCAGTATCTTTTTACTAGCGAGCTCCTACAATGAGCAGTTCTTC.